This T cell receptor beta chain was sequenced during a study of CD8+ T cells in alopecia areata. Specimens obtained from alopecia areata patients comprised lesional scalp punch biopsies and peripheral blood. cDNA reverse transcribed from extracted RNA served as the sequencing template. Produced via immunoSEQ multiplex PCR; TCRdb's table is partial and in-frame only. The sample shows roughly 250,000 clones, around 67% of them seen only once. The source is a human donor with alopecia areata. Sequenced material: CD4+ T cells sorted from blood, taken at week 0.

The DNA for the CDR3 is TGCGCCAGCAGCCCACGTGGATGGTCCTATAATTCACCCCTCCACTTT. Protein product: CASSPRGWSYNSPLHF. The V and J genes are TRBV4-1 and TRBJ1-6, with D unclear. CDR3 length: 16 residues. The V and J ends lost 4 bases and 1 base respectively, with 11 bases between them. CDR1 and CDR2 (germline): MGHRA, YSYEKL.